This T cell receptor beta chain was found in a study of blood T cell repertoires in COVID-19. Study-level background: In each case, the material was cDNA or gDNA derived from T cells, B-cell-depleted T cells, or PBMCs.

Method: immunoSEQ multiplex PCR; TCRdb's copy keeps in-frame clones and lacks some. The table has approximately 220,000 clones, 90% seen once. Material for sequencing was PBMCs or T cells enriched from blood (not recorded which). This sequence originates from a man aged 25-45 years who had been exposed to COVID-19.

This CDR3 is CASSLWTSGGARDTQYF. The CDR3 bases are TGCGCCAGCAGCCTATGGACTAGCGGGGGGGCCCGGGATACGCAGTATTTT. The chain joins TRBV4-3 to TRBJ2-3; TRBD2 agrees at 15 bases. The CDR3 consists of 17 residues. The V segment lost 4 bases and the J segment 6 bases; nucleotides outside the gene matches: 8. Germline assignment: CDR1 LGHNA and CDR2 YSLEER.